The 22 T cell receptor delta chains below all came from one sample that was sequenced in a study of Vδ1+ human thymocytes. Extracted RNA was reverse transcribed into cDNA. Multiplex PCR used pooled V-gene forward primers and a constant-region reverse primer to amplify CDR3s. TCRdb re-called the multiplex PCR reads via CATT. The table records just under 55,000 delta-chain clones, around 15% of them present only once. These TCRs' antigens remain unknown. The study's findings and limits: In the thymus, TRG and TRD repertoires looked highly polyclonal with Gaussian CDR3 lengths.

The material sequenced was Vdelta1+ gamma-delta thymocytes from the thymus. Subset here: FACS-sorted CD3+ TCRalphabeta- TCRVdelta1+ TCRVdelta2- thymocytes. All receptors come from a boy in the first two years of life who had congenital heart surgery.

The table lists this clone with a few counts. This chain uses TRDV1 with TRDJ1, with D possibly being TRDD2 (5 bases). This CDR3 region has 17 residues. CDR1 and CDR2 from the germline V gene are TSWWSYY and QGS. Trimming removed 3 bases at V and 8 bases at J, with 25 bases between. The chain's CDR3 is CALGDIAFSRTEDKLIF. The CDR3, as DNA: TGTGCTCTTGGGGATATCGCCTTCTCCCGTACTGAGGACAAACTCATCTTT.

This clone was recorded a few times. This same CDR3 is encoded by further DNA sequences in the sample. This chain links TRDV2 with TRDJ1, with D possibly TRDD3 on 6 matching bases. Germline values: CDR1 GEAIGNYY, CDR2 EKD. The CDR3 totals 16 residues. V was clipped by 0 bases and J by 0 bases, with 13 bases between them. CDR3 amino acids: CACDTAGGMHTDKLIF. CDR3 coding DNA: TGTGCCTGTGACACCGCCGGGGGAATGCACACCGATAAACTCATCTTT.

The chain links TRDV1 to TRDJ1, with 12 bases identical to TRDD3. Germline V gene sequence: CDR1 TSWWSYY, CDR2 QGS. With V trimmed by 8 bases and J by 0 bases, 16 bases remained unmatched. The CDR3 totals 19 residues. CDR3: CALRLPRTGGYTYTDKLIF. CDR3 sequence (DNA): TGTGCTCTTAGGCTTCCTCGCACTGGGGGATACACCTACACCGATAAACTCATCTTT.

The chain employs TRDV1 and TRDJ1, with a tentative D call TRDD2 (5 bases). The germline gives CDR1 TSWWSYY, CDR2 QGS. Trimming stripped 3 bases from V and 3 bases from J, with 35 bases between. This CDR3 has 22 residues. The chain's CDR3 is CALGETYFHPREVDSVADKLIF. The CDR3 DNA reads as TGTGCTCTTGGGGAGACTTACTTCCACCCGAGGGAGGTGGATTCTGTTGCCGATAAACTCATCTTT.

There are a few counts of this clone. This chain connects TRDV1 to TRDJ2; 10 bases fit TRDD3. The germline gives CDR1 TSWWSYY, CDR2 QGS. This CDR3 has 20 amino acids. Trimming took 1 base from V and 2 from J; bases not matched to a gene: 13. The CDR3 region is CALGEPYKALGDPLTAQLFF. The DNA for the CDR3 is TGTGCTCTTGGGGAACCCTATAAGGCACTGGGGGATCCATTGACAGCACAACTCTTCTTT.

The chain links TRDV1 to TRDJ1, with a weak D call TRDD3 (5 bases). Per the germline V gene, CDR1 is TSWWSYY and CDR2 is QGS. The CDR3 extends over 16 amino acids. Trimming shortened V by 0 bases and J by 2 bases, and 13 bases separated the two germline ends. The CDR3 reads CALGELVYGMTDKLIF. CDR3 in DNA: TGTGCTCTTGGGGAACTTGTTTATGGGATGACCGATAAACTCATCTTT.

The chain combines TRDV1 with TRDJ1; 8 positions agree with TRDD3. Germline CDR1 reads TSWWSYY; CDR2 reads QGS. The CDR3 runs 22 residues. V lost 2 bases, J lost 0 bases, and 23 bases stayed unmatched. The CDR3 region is CALGEGTYRVLGVHLHTDKLIF. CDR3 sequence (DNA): TGTGCTCTTGGGGAAGGGACCTACCGTGTACTGGGGGTACACCTCCACACCGATAAACTCATCTTT.

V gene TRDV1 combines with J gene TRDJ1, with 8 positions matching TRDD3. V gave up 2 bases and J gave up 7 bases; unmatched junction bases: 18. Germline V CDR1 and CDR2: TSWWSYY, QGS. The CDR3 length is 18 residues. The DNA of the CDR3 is TGTGCTCTTGGGGAAAGGGCCTCCTACCATTTACTGGGGGGTAAACTCATCTTT. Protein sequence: CALGERASYHLLGGKLIF.

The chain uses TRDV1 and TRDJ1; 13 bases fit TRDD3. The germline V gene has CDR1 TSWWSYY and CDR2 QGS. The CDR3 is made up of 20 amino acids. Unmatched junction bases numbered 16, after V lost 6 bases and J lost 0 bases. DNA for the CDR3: TGTGCTCTTGGACGGCCCTGTACTGGGGGATACGTCGTGTACACCGATAAACTCATCTTT. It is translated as CALGRPCTGGYVVYTDKLIF.

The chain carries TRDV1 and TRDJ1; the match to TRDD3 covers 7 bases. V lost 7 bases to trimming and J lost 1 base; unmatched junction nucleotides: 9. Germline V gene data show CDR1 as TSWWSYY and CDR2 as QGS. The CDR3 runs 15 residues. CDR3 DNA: TGTGCTCTTGATACTGGGGCCCCCTCCACCGATAAACTCATCTTT. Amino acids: CALDTGAPSTDKLIF.

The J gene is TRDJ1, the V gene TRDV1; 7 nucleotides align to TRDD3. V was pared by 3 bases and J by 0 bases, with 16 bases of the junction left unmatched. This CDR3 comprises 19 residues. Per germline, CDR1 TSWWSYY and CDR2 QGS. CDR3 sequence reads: CALGDTTLGGSDYTDKLIF. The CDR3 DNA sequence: TGTGCTCTTGGGGACACTACGCTGGGGGGATCTGATTACACCGATAAACTCATCTTT.

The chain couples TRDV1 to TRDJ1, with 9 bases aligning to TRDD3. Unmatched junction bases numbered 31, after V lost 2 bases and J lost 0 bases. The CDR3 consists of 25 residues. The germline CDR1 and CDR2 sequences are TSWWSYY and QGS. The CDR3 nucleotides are TGTGCTCTTGGGGAATTTAAACTGTATGTACCTACGGTGGTGGGGGATAAGAGGTACACCGATAAACTCATCTTT. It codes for CALGEFKLYVPTVVGDKRYTDKLIF.

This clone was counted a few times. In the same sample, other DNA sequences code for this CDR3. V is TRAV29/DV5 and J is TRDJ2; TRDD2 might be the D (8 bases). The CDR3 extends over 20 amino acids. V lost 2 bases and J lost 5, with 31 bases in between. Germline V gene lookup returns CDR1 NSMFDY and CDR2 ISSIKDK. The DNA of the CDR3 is TGTGCAGCAAGGGACTACTTCCTACGAACTTACTGGGGTGACACAGCACAACTCTTCTTT. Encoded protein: CAARDYFLRTYWGDTAQLFF.

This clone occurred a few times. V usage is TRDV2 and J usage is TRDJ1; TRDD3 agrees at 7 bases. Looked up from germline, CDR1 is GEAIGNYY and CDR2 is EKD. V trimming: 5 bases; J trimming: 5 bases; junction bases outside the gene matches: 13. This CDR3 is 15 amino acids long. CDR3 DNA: TGTGCCTGTGGTTACTGGGGCAGAGGTTGTGATAAACTCATCTTT. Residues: CACGYWGRGCDKLIF.

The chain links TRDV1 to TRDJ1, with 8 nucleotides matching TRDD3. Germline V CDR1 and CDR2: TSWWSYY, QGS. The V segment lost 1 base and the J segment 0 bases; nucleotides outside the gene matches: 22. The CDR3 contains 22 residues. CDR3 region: CALGERPKFNTGGPGNTDKLIF. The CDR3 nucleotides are TGTGCTCTTGGGGAACGGCCTAAGTTCAATACTGGGGGTCCGGGAAACACCGATAAACTCATCTTT.

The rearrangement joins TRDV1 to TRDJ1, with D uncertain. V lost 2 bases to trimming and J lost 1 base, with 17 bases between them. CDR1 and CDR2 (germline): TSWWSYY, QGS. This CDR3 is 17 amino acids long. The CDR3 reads CALGEDSYRGLTDKLIF. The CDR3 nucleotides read TGTGCTCTTGGGGAAGACTCGTATAGAGGGCTCACCGATAAACTCATCTTT.

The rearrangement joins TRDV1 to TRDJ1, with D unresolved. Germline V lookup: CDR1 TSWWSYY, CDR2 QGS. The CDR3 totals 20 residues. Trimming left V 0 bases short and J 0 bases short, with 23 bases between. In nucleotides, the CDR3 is TGTGCTCTTGGGGAACTGCGATTCTGCGCCGAGATCGACAACACCGATAAACTCATCTTT. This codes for CALGELRFCAEIDNTDKLIF.

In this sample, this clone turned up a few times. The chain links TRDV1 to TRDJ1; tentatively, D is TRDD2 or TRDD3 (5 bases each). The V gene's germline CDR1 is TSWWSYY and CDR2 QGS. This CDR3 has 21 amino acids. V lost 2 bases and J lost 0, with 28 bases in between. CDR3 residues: CALGERALLRRDGKYTDKLIF. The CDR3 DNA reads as TGTGCTCTTGGGGAAAGGGCCCTACTCCGGCGGGATGGAAAGTACACCGATAAACTCATCTTT.

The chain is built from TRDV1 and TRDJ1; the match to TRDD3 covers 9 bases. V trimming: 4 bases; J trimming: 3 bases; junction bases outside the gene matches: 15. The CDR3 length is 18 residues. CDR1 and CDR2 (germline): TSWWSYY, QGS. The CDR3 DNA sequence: TGTGCTCTTGGGGTAAGGGGGATACCCTTTGTTTACGCCGATAAACTCATCTTT. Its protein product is CALGVRGIPFVYADKLIF.

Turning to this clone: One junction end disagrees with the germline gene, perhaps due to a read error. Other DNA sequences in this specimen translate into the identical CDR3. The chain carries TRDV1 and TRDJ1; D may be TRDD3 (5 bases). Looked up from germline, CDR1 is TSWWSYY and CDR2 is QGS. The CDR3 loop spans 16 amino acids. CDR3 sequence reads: CALGELGTQRTDKLIF. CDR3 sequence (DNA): TGTGCCCTTGGGGAACTTGGGACTCAACGAACCGATAAACTCATCTTT.

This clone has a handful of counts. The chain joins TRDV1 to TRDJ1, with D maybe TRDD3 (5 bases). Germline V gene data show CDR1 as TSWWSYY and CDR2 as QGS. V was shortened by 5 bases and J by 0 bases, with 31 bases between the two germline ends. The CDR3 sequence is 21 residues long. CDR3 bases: TGTGCTCTTGGGAACCCGGAGGAGGTGCGATACCCCTATCTCTACACCGATAAACTCATCTTT. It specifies CALGNPEEVRYPYLYTDKLIF.

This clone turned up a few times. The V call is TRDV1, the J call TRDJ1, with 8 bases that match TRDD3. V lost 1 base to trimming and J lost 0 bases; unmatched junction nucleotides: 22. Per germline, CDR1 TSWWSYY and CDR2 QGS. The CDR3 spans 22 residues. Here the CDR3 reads CALGERGYNGGIYTRYTDKLIF. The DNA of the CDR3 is TGTGCTCTTGGGGAACGGGGCTACAACGGGGGGATATACACCCGTTACACCGATAAACTCATCTTT.